Here is one TCR beta chain with its context. What it recognizes is unknown. Sequence at one end of the junction differs from germline and may be a read error. This CDR3 comprises 17 residues. The data derive from a study of T cell repertoires in cytomegalovirus infection. At the level of the study: CMV epitopes that were recently identified and HLA-C-restricted were used alongside well-studied HLA-B-restricted ones.

A single record per CDR3 protein comes from TCRdb applying MiXCR to the reads. Of about a million distinct CDR3 sequences in the sample, approximately 31% were seen once. Study findings and constraints: Carriage of CMV together with the relevant HLA was identifiable through cumulative public TCR beta family frequency.

The receptor was isolated from a human donor in good health (CMV status not recorded). Some clones in this sample may be carry-over from other donors' samples. Sequenced material: cultured CD8+ T cells from PBMCs, taken from culture after CMV antigen stimulation. The V call is TRBV5-3, the J call TRBJ2-1, with a weak D call TRBD2 (5 bases). TRBV5-3 is marked as an open reading frame, function uncertain. The DNA for the CDR3 is TGTGCCAGCAGCTTGATCCCCTTCGGGGTACTAATACATGAGCAGTTCTTC. Amino acids: CASSLIPFGVLIHEQFF.